The clone carrying this TCR beta chain was detected a few times. These data originate in a study of blood T cell repertoires in COVID-19. Study details: Collection of acute and convalescent COVID-19 samples took place in the United States, Italy and Spain. PBMCs, B-cell-depleted T cells, or T cells were the source of the cDNA or gDNA that made up the material.

Under the authors' procedure: Nucleated cell number was recorded as an estimate derived from reference gene primer amplification. Profiled with immunoSEQ multiplex PCR; TCRdb holds only in-frame clones, not every one. That table gives V, J and clone size, and the DNA gave D and trimming. Of 350,000 to 550,000 clones listed, around nine tenths are singletons. Participants' own reports of clinical history determined their cohort assignment. This TCR was sampled from a woman aged 18-29 years with acute COVID-19. Sequencing was carried out using PBMCs or T cells enriched from blood (not recorded which).

CDR3 DNA sequence: TGTGCCAGCAGTGAAAACAGTCTTGCTCTCGAGCAGTACTTC. This sequence encodes CASSENSLALEQYF. The chain employs TRBV2 and TRBJ2-7; D is unresolved. CDR1 is SNHLY and CDR2 is FYNNEI in the germline V gene. There are 14 residues in the CDR3. V lost 2 bases, J lost 6 bases, and 14 bases lay in between.